The present entry profiles one T cell receptor beta chain with its context. Antigen specificity is unknown. Sequencing used immunoSEQ multiplex PCR; TCRdb keeps in-frame clones, though not all of them. This sample carries 250,000 to 300,000 clones, approximately 87% of them seen once, and the ten largest clones take over 2.5%. The sample originates from a study of Ad26.COV2.S vaccination and SARS-CoV-2 variants. On the study more broadly: Donor joined the COV1001 Ad26.COV2.S trial arm. Overall study findings and caveats: The TCR-based breadth and depth measures might underestimate overall T cell responses.

The V gene end was trimmed by 5 bases and the J gene end by 2 bases; junction bases not matched to a gene: 4. The length of the CDR3 is 14 residues. In germline, CDR1 is PRHDT, CDR2 FYEKMQ (reference sequence). The treatment: around 19 received Ad26.COV2.S at low or high dose, single or two shots; 5 received placebo; per-sample allocation not given. Sampling was done on day 63 after the first vaccine or placebo injection. The TCR comes from a person between 18 and 60 years old who received the Ad26.COV2.S COVID-19 vaccine or a placebo. The rearrangement uses TRBV13 and TRBJ1-2, with TRBD1 identical over 8 bases. The source was peripheral blood, collected in a trial of Ad26.COV2.S vaccine versus placebo. This CDR3 reads CASSAGQENYGYTF. The DNA for the CDR3 is TGTGCCAGCAGCGCGGGACAGGAAAACTATGGCTACACCTTC.